A selection of T cell receptor beta chains follows, all from one sample in a study of T cell responses to AZD1222 COVID-19 vaccine. Assay used: immunoSEQ multiplex PCR; TCRdb lists only in-frame clones, some missing. The sample has about 140,000 clones; around nine tenths are singletons. The sequencing used peripheral blood, collected on day 0 of AZD1222 vaccination. These receptors originate from an adult in good health. Each CDR3 is given with its conserved first and last residue. A D gene is named only where the DNA matches it firmly. The listing skips clone size in some rows; elsewhere it reads once, few, many or a size class.

size	V	D	J	DNA	CDR3
once	TRBV19	NA	TRBJ2-7	TGTGCCAGTAGTGTGGGCGGTAACTCCTACGAGCAGTACTTC	CASSVGGNSYEQYF
NA	TRBV6-5	TRBD1	TRBJ1-1	TGTGCCAGCAGTTACTGGGACAGCCACACTGAAGCTTTCTTT	CASSYWDSHTEAFF
once	TRBV19	TRBD2	TRBJ2-1	TGTGCCAGTAGTACCCATAAGGCTAGCGGAAGCTCCTACAATGAGCAGTTCTTC	CASSTHKASGSSYNEQFF
NA	TRBV24-1	TRBD2	TRBJ2-3	TGTGCCACCAGTGATTCCCGCCAAAGGGCGGGAGGTTACACAGATACGCAGTATTTT	CATSDSRQRAGGYTDTQYF
few	TRBV6-5	TRBD1	TRBJ1-5	TGTGCCGCCACCCAGGGGGCCCACAATCAGCCCCAGCATTTT	CAATQGAHNQPQHF
few	TRBV6-4	NA	TRBJ2-3	TGTGCCACTTCGACTAGTCCTGACACAGATACGCAGTATTTT	CATSTSPDTDTQYF
NA	TRBV6-5	NA	TRBJ2-1	TGTGCCAGCAGTTACTCGTCACAGGCTTACAATGAGCAGTTCTTC	CASSYSSQAYNEQFF
once	TRBV7-2	NA	TRBJ1-3	TGTGCCAGCAGCTCGACCGGGGGCTCTGGAAACACCATATATTTT	CASSSTGGSGNTIYF
NA	TRBV28	NA	TRBJ2-4	TGTGCCAGCTCGGACGGGAAAAACATTCAGTACTTC	CASSDGKNIQYF
NA	TRBV5-1	TRBD2	TRBJ2-1	TGCGCCAGCCGCAGCGGGAGCTCCTACAATGAGCAGTTCTTC	CASRSGSSYNEQFF
NA	TRBV6-5	TRBD1	TRBJ2-7	TGTGCCAGCACCAACTTACAGGGGGCCCACGAGCAGTACTTC	CASTNLQGAHEQYF
NA	TRBV28	NA	TRBJ1-2	TGTGCCAGCAGCCAAGGTCCGGGGGCGTTGGGCTACACCTTC	CASSQGPGALGYTF
NA	TRBV19	TRBD2	TRBJ2-1	TGTGCCAGTAGTTTCACTAGCGGGAGGTCCTACAATGAGCAGTTCTTC	CASSFTSGRSYNEQFF
NA	TRBV6-6	NA	TRBJ2-3	TGTGCCAGCAGTTTCGCCGGACTAAGCACAGATACGCAGTATTTT	CASSFAGLSTDTQYF
NA	TRBV28	NA	TRBJ1-2	TGTGCCAGCAGCTTCGTCGGGGGAGGCTACACCTTC	CASSFVGGGYTF
NA	TRBV25-1	NA	TRBJ2-1	TGTGCCAGCAGTCCCGGGACGGCGGGGAGCTCCTACAATGAGCAGTTCTTC	CASSPGTAGSSYNEQFF
NA	TRBV5-4	NA	TRBJ1-2	TGTGCCAGCAGCGCTAGGACAGAACCATCCTATGGCTACACCTTC	CASSARTEPSYGYTF
NA	TRBV7-2	NA	TRBJ1-1	TGTGCCAGCAGCCCCGCGATGAACACTGAAGCTTTCTTT	CASSPAMNTEAFF
NA	TRBV30	NA	TRBJ1-6	TGTGCCTGGACGGGGGAGTCGTGGTCACCCCTCCACTTT	CAWTGESWSPLHF
NA	TRBV7-2	NA	TRBJ2-7	TGTGCCAGCAGCTCCCAGGCTACCCCGACCTACGAGCAGTACTTC	CASSSQATPTYEQYF
NA	TRBV6-5	TRBD1	TRBJ1-1	TGTGCCAGTATAACAGGGGCGAACACTGAAGCTTTCTTT	CASITGANTEAFF
NA	TRBV18	NA	TRBJ1-6	TGTGCCAGCTCACTCAAGGGAGCTAATTCACCCCTCCACTTT	CASSLKGANSPLHF
NA	TRBV10-3	NA	TRBJ2-1	TGTGCCATCAGTGATCAGACGGAGCAGTTCTTC	CAISDQTEQFF
NA	TRBV10-3	TRBD1	TRBJ1-1	TGTGCCATCAAACTACAGGGGGAGGCGGAAGCTTTCTTT	CAIKLQGEAEAFF
NA	TRBV18	TRBD2	TRBJ2-7	TGTGCCAGCTCGTCCGATCTTTTACACGGGAGGAGCTCCTACGAGCAGTACTTC	CASSSDLLHGRSSYEQYF
NA	TRBV12-3/TRBV12-4	NA	TRBJ1-1	TGTGCCAGCAGACAGGGTCTGTACACTGAAGCTTTCTTT	CASRQGLYTEAFF
few	TRBV9	NA	TRBJ2-5	TGTGCCAGCAGCGTAGGGCAGGGGGAGACCCAGTACTTC	CASSVGQGETQYF
NA	TRBV7-9	TRBD1	TRBJ2-7	TGTGCCAGCAGCTCGCCGGGACAGGTGCCCTCCTACGAGCAGTACTTC	CASSSPGQVPSYEQYF
NA	TRBV6-5	TRBD1	TRBJ1-1	TGTGCCAGCAGTACTACAGGGGGCTGGGACACTGAAGCTTTCTTT	CASSTTGGWDTEAFF
few	TRBV7-2	TRBD1	TRBJ2-5	TGTGCCAGCAGCTTAGGTACAGGGACAGATGAGACCCAGTACTTC	CASSLGTGTDETQYF
NA	TRBV2	TRBD1	TRBJ2-7	TGTGCCAGCAGGGAGGGGACCGGGACAGGGCGCTCCTACGAGCAGTACTTC	CASREGTGTGRSYEQYF
NA	TRBV6-2/TRBV6-3	NA	TRBJ2-5	TGTGCCAGCAGCCAAGGACAGTCCCGGGGGACCCAGTACTTC	CASSQGQSRGTQYF
NA	TRBV4-3	NA	TRBJ2-6	TGCGCCAGCAGCCAAGACGGCCAGAGCTCTGGGGCCAACGTCCTGACTTTC	CASSQDGQSSGANVLTF
NA	TRBV30	TRBD1	TRBJ1-6	TGTGCCTGGGGGACAGGGTTCTCACCCCTCCACTTT	CAWGTGFSPLHF
few	TRBV6-6	NA	TRBJ2-1	TGTGCCAGCAGTTACTCGAGAGTCTACAATGAGCAGTTCTTC	CASSYSRVYNEQFF
few	TRBV29-1	NA	TRBJ1-1	TGCAGCGTTGAGCTGGCCATTACTGAAGCTTTCTTT	CSVELAITEAFF
NA	TRBV3-1/TRBV3-2	TRBD2	TRBJ2-5	TGTGCCAGCAGACAAGGGGGAATCGCGGGAGGGGGAGAAGAGACCCAGTACTTC	CASRQGGIAGGGEETQYF
NA	TRBV6-5	NA	TRBJ2-5	TGTGCCAGCAGTTACTCGTCAGGGGGGCAAGAGACCCAGTACTTC	CASSYSSGGQETQYF
NA	TRBV11-2	NA	TRBJ2-7	TGTGCCAGCAGCTTAGGTGGCCGAAGCTCCTACGAGCAGTACTTC	CASSLGGRSSYEQYF
NA	TRBV5-8	NA	TRBJ1-1	TGTGCCAGCAGCCCCCTACCGGGGGCGGGGACTGAAGCTTTCTTT	CASSPLPGAGTEAFF
many	TRBV9	TRBD2	TRBJ2-7	TGTGCCAGCAGCCCCTGGTGGACTAGTAGGTACGAGCAGTACTTC	CASSPWWTSRYEQYF
NA	TRBV9	NA	TRBJ1-6	TGTGCCAGCAGCTTCACCGGGACGAATGATTCACCCCTCCACTTT	CASSFTGTNDSPLHF
NA	TRBV12-5	TRBD2	TRBJ2-3	TGTGCTAGTGGTTTGTCCGGGGACTACACAGATACGCAGTATTTT	CASGLSGDYTDTQYF
NA	TRBV6-5	TRBD1	TRBJ1-2	TGTGCCAGCAGCCTAGCCGGGACAGGTATTTTTGGCTACACCTTC	CASSLAGTGIFGYTF
NA	TRBV19	NA	TRBJ1-1	TGTGCCAGTAGTATTTCAGCGAGGAACACTGAAGCTTTCTTT	CASSISARNTEAFF
NA	TRBV6-1	NA	TRBJ1-5	TGTGCCAGCAGTGAAGCCGGTCAGCCCCAGCATTTT	CASSEAGQPQHF
NA	TRBV5-5	NA	TRBJ2-7	TGTGCCAGCAGCTGGGCAGGCTCCTACGAGCAGTACTTC	CASSWAGSYEQYF
NA	TRBV9	TRBD2	TRBJ2-7	TGTGCCAGCAGCGCCGCGGGACTAGCGGGATTTAATTACGAGCAGTACTTC	CASSAAGLAGFNYEQYF
few	TRBV30	NA	TRBJ1-1	TGTGCCACCCCTGGAGGGGGGCTGGACACTGAAGCTTTCTTT	CATPGGGLDTEAFF
NA	TRBV27	NA	TRBJ2-7	TGTGCCAGCAGTTTACAAGGCTTAAACCCCTACGAGCAGTACTTC	CASSLQGLNPYEQYF
NA	TRBV4-1	NA	TRBJ2-3	TGCGCCAGCAGCCCCTTTGGCGTTTCTGGCACAGATACGCAGTATTTT	CASSPFGVSGTDTQYF
NA	TRBV3-1/TRBV3-2	TRBD2	TRBJ2-1	TGTGCCAGCAGCATACGGACTAGCGGGTTATACAATGAGCAGTTCTTC	CASSIRTSGLYNEQFF
NA	TRBV5-4	TRBD2	TRBJ2-1	TGTGCCAGCAGCCCGGGGACTAGAGATCTCAATGAGCAGTTCTTC	CASSPGTRDLNEQFF
NA	TRBV3-1/TRBV3-2	NA	TRBJ2-2	TGTGCCAGCAGATCCGGGTGGGCCGGGGAGCTGTTTTTT	CASRSGWAGELFF
NA	TRBV4-3	TRBD1	TRBJ1-1	TGCGCCAGCAGCCCCAAACTAGACAGGGGGCTGAACACTGAAGCTTTCTTT	CASSPKLDRGLNTEAFF
NA	TRBV6-4	NA	TRBJ1-6	TGTGCCAGCAGTGTCCAGTCGGGATCACCCCTCCACTTT	CASSVQSGSPLHF
once	TRBV5-8	NA	TRBJ1-2	TGTGCCAGCAGCCTGCTTAGGGGGGCCTACGATGGCTACACCTTC	CASSLLRGAYDGYTF
NA	TRBV18	NA	TRBJ2-1	TGTGCCAGCTCACCACTAGGGGTCAATGAGCAGTTCTTC	CASSPLGVNEQFF